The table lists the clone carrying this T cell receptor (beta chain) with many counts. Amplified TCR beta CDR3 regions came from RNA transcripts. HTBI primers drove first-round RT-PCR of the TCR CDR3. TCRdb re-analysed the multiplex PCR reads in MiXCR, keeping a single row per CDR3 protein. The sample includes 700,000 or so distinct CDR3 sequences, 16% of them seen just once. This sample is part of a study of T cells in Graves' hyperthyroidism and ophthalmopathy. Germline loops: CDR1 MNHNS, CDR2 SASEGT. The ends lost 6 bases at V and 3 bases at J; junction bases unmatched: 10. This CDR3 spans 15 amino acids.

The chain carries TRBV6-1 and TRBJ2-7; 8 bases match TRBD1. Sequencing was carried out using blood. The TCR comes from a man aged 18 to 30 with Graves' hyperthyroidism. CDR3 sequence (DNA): TGTGCCAGCAGACCCGGGACAGGCCTCCTCTACGAGCAGTACTTC. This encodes CASRPGTGLLYEQYF.